These T cell receptor beta chains were read from a single sample in a study of blood T cells in healthy people across ages. MiXCR, applied by TCRdb to the 5' RACE reads, yields one record per CDR3 protein. The table shows 550,000 to 800,000 distinct CDR3 sequences, with about 30% occurring only once. The sequencing input was blood. These receptors were collected from a woman older than 75 in good health. CDR3s leave out the opening cysteine and the closing phenylalanine or tryptophan. Fields, in order: V gene, clone size, CDR3 protein. Rows give clone size only sometimes, using once, few, many, or a class for an expanded clone.

>TRBV20-1|many
SARAASGGWQF
>TRBV5-4|many
ASSPGQGIGEQY
>TRBV20-1|-
SATPREGAEAF
>TRBV28|-
ASGRGLYGYT
>TRBV10-3|many
AIRLTGGEQY
>TRBV7-3|-
ASSSTGQGEQY
>TRBV27|many
ASSKSKTRDTSGEQY
>TRBV7-2|many
ASSQPRGGPDTQY
>TRBV2|-
ASSANLAGGFGEQF
>TRBV20-1|few
SASTGNTEAF
>TRBV5-1|-
ASRITGSTGGIQY
>TRBV27|-
ASSLSGAGYT
>TRBV24-1|many
ATSLTGGQETQY
>TRBV7-2|many
ASSLGGGPNEQF
>TRBV12-3/TRBV12-4|many
ASSLAGINEKLF
>TRBV5-1|-
ASSSGVADQKGAF
>TRBV29-1|many
SVRLAGTSYNEQF
>TRBV5-1|-
ACSFLRDSSYGYT
>TRBV20-1|-
SAIPTLGGERRNTEAF
>TRBV7-8|-
ASSPGESYNSPLH
>TRBV28|few
ASSDHRDTYSNQPQH
>TRBV20-1|-
SAKTDRGIHYGYT
>TRBV9|-
ASSVHPGQSLLTRTDTQY